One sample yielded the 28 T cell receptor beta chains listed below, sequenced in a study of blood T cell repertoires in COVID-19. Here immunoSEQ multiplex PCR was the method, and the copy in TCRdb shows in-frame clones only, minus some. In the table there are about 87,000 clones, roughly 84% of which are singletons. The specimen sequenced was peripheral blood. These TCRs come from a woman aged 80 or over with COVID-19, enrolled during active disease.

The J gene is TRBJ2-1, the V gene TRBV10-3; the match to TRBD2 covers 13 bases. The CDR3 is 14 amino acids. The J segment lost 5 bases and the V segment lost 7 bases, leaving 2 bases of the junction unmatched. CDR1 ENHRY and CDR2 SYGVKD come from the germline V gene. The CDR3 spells CAINTSGGDNEQFF. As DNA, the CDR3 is TGTGCCATCAATACTAGCGGGGGGGACAATGAGCAGTTCTTC.

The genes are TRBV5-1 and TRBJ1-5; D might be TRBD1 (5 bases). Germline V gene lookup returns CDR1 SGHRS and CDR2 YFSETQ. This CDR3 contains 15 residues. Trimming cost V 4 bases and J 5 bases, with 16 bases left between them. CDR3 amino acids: CASSHESGIYQPQHF. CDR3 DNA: TGCGCCAGCAGCCATGAATCAGGGATCTATCAGCCCCAGCATTTT.

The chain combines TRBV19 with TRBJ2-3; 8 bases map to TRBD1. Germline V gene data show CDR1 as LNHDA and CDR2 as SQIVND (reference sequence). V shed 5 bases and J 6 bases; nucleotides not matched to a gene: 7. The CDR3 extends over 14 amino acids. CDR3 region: CASSLLRTGDTQYF. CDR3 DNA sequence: TGTGCCAGTAGTCTCCTTCGGACAGGGGATACGCAGTATTTT.

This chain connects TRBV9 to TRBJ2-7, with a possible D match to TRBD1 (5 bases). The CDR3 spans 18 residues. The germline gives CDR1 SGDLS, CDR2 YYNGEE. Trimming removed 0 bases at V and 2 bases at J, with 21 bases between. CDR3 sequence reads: CASSVAGQGHREAYEQYF. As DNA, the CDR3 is TGTGCCAGCAGCGTAGCTGGCCAGGGCCACCGAGAAGCCTACGAGCAGTACTTC.

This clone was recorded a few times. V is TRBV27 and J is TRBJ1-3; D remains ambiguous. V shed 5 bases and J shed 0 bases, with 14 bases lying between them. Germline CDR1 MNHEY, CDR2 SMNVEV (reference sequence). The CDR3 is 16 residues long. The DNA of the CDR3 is TGTGCCAGCAGTCGACAAAGAAGCGGCTCTGGAAACACCATATATTTT. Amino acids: CASSRQRSGSGNTIYF.

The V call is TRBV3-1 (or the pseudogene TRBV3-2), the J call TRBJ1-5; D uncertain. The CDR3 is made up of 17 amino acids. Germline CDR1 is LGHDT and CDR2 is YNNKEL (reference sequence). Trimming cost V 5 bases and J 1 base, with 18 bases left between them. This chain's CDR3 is CASSTGISPPSNQPQHF. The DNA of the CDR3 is TGTGCCAGCAGCACCGGGATTTCTCCCCCGAGCAATCAGCCCCAGCATTTT.

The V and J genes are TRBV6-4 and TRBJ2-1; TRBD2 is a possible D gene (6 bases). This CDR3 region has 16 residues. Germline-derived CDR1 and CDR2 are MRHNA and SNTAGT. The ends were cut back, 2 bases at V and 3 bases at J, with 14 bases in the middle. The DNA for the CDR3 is TGTGCCAGCAGTGACGGGCGGGACTGCGACTACAATGAGCAGTTCTTC. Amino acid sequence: CASSDGRDCDYNEQFF.

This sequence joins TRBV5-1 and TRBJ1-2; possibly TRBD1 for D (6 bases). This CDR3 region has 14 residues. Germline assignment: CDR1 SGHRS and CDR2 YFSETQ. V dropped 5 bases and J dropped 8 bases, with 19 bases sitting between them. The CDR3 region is CASSRSQGAAGYTF. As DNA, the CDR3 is TGCGCCAGCAGTCGGTCACAGGGAGCGGCGGGCTACACCTTC.

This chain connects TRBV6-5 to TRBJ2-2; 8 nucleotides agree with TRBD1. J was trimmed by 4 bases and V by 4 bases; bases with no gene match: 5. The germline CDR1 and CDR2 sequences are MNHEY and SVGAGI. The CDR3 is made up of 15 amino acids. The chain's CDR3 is CASSSQGAGTGELFF. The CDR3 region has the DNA TGTGCCAGCAGTTCGCAGGGGGCCGGCACCGGGGAGCTGTTTTTT.

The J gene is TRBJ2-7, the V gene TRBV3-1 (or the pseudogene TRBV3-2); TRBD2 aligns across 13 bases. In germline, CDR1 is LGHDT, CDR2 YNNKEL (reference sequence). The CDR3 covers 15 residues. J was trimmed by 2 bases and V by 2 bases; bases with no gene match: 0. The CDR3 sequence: CASSQTSGGAYEQYF. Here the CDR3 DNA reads TGTGCCAGCAGCCAAACTAGCGGGGGGGCCTACGAGCAGTACTTC.

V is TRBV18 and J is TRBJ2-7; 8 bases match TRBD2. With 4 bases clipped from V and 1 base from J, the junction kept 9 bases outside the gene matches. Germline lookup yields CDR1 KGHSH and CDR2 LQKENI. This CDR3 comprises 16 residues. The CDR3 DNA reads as TGTGCCAGCTCACGGAATGGACTAGCACCGTCCTACGAGCAGTACTTC. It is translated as CASSRNGLAPSYEQYF.

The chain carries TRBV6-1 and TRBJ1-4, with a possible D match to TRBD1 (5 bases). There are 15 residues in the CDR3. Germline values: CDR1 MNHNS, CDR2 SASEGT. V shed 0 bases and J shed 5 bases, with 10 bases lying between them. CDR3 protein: CASSEAPGGNEKLFF. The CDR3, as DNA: TGTGCCAGCAGTGAAGCGCCGGGGGGGAATGAAAAACTGTTTTTT.

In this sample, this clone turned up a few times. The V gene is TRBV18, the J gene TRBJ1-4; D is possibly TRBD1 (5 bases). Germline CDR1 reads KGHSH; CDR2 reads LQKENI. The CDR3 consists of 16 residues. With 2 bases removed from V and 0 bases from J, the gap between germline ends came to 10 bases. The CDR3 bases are TGTGCCAGCTCACCATTTCAAGGGGCAACTAATGAAAAACTGTTTTTT. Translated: CASSPFQGATNEKLFF.

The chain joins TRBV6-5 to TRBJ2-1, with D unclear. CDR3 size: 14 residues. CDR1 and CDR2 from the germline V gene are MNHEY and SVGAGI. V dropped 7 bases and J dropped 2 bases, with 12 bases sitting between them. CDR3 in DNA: TGTGCCAGCACCCGCGGCGGTACCTACAATGAGCAGTTCTTC. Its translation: CASTRGGTYNEQFF.

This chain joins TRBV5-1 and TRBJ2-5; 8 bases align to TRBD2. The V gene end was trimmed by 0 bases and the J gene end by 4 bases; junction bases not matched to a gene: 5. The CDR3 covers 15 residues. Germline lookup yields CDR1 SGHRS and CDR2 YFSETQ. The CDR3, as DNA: TGCGCCAGCAGCTTGGGGAGCGGGAGAGGAGAGACCCAGTACTTC. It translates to CASSLGSGRGETQYF.

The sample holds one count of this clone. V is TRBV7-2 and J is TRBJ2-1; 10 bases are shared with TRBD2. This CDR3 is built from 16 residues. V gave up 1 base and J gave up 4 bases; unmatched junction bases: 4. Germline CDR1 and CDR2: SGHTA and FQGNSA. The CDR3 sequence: CASSLELAGIYNEQFF. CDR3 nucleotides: TGTGCCAGCAGCTTAGAACTAGCGGGAATTTACAATGAGCAGTTCTTC.

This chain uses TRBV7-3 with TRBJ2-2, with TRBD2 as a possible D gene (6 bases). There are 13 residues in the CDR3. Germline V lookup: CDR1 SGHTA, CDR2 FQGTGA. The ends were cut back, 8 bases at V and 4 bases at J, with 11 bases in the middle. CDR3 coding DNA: TGTGCCAGCCGCGGGGCGAGCACCGGGGAGCTGTTTTTT. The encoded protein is CASRGASTGELFF. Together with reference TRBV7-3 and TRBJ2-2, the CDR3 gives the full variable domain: GAGVSQTPSNKVTEKGKYVELRCDPISGHTALYWYRQSLGQGPEFLIYFQGTGAADDSGLPNDRFFAVRPEGSVSTLKIQRTERGDSAVYLCASRGASTGELFFGEGSRLTVL.

The CDR3 loop is CASSKEGLHTEAFF. CDR3 bases: TGTGCCAGTAGTAAGGAGGGATTGCACACTGAAGCTTTCTTT. The chain combines TRBV19 with TRBJ1-1, with D hard to call. V dropped 4 bases and J dropped 3 bases, with 12 bases sitting between them. CDR3 size: 14 residues. Germline CDR1 and CDR2: LNHDA and SQIVND (reference sequence). Full variable domain (rest looked up from reference TRBV19 and TRBJ1-1): DGGITQSPKYLFRKEGQNVTLSCEQNLNHDAMYWYRQDPGQGLRLIYYSQIVNDFQKGDIAEGYSVSREKKESFPLTVTSAQKNPTAFYLCASSKEGLHTEAFFGQGTRLTVV.

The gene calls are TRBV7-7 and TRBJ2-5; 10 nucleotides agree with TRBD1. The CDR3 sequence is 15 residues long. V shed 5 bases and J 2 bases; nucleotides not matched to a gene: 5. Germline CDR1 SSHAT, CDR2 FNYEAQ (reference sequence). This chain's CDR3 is CASSPGDRGQETQYF. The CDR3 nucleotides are TGTGCCAGCAGCCCAGGGGACAGGGGACAAGAGACCCAGTACTTC.

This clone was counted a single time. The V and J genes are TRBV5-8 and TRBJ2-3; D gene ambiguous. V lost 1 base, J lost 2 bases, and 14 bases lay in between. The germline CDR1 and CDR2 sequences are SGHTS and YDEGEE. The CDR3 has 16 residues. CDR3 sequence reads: CASSLITRGYTDTQYF. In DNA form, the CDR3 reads TGTGCCAGCAGCTTGATAACAAGAGGTTACACAGATACGCAGTATTTT. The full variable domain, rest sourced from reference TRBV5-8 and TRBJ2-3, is EAGVTQSPTHLIKTRGQQATLRCSPISGHTSVYWYQQALGLGLQFLLWYDEGEERNRGNFPPRFSGRQFPNYSSELNVNALELEDSALYLCASSLITRGYTDTQYFGPGTRLTVL.

The CDR3 loop is CASSQGQGYSKGESYEQYF. CDR3 sequence (DNA): TGTGCCAGCAGCCAAGGACAGGGGTATAGCAAAGGGGAGTCCTACGAGCAGTACTTC. The V and J genes are TRBV5-5 and TRBJ2-7, with 9 bases fitting TRBD1. V gave up 4 bases and J gave up 1 base; unmatched junction bases: 18. The germline CDR1 and CDR2 sequences are SGHKS and YYEKEE (reference sequence). The length of the CDR3 is 19 residues.

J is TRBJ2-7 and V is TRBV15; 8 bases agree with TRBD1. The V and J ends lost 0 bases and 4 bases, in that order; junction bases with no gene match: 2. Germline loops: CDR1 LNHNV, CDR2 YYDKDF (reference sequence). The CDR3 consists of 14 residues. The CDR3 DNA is TGTGCCACCAGCAGAGATACAGGGGGATACGAGCAGTACTTC. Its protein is CATSRDTGGYEQYF.

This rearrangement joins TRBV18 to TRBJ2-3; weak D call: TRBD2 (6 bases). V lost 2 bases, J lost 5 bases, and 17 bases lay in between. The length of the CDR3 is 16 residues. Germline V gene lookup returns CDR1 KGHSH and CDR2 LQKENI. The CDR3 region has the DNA TGTGCCAGCTCACCAAACTCCCGGGGGATCGGAGATACGCAGTATTTT. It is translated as CASSPNSRGIGDTQYF.

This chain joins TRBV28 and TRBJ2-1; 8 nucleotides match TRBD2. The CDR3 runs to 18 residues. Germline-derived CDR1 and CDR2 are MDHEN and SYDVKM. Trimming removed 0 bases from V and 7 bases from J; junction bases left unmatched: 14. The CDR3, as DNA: TGTGCCAGCAGTTTATGGGTCGGGGGGGCCCGCCCTCGGAATGAGCAGTTCTTC. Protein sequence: CASSLWVGGARPRNEQFF.

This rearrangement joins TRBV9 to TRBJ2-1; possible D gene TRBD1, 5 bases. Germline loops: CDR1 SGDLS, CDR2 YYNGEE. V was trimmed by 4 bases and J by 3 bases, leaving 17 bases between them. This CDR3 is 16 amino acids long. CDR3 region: CASSPLGQWGYNEQFF. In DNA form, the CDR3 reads TGTGCCAGCAGCCCTCTTGGACAATGGGGCTACAATGAGCAGTTCTTC.

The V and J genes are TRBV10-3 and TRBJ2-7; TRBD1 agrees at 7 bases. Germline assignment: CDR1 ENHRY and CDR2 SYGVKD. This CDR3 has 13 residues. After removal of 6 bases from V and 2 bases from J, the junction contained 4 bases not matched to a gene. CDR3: CAIRGTEAYEQYF. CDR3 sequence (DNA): TGTGCCATCAGGGGGACAGAGGCCTACGAGCAGTACTTC.

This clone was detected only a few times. The CDR3 is CASSPAGTGANVLTF. In DNA form, the CDR3 reads TGTGCCAGCTCACCCGCCGGGACTGGGGCCAACGTCCTGACTTTC. The chain uses TRBV18 and TRBJ2-6; possible D gene TRBD2, 5 bases. The V and J ends lost 3 bases and 2 bases respectively, with 8 bases between them. CDR1 and CDR2 (germline): KGHSH, LQKENI. The CDR3 consists of 15 residues.

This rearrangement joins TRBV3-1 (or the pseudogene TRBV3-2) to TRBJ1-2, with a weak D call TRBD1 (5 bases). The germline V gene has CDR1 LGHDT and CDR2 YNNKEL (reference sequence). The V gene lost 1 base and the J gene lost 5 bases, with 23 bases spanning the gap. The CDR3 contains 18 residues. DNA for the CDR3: TGTGCCAGCAGCCAAGGGCGGGACTGGCCCCGTAAAGGTTATGGCTACACCTTC. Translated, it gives CASSQGRDWPRKGYGYTF.